Detailed here is one T cell receptor (beta chain). No cognate antigen has been identified for it. No much larger clone is present one base from it, and per-base qualities are unavailable. TCR beta CDR3 regions were sequenced from DNA using the immunoSEQ Assay. Processing in the source paper ran as follows. To compute T cell density, TCR beta template counts were normalized to usable DNA, which was estimated by amplifying housekeeping genes. Richness was estimated with the preseqR package, extrapolating to 400,000 templates for PBMC samples and 120,000 templates for tissue samples. Clonality was taken to be one minus Pielou's evenness. Differential abundance testing on productive amino-acid clonotypes, with a minimum total count of 5 and an alpha of 0.1, was used to identify tissue-enriched TCRs. The Jaccard Index and the Morisita Overlap Index were used to measure how much the repertoires overlapped between compartments. GLIPH grouped TCR beta CDR3s together with public tetramer-defined viral CDR3s, and a viral motif had to include at least three viral sequences and show V-gene enrichment. Sourced from immuneACCESS, this table was stored by TCRdb with only in-frame sequences that have V and J called. A share of the clones is absent; for the studies checked, an unresolved V gene accounts for under half, and the remainder has no known explanation. For V, J and clone size, that table is used; D and trimming come from the DNA. The sample table holds about 34,000 clones, of which around nine tenths were seen once. Roughly 4% of the sample is held by the ten biggest clonotypes.

The record originates from a study of T cells in localized non-small cell lung cancer (TCRdb year 2020). Background on the whole study: The study examined T cell repertoires in 200 to 300 patients with early-stage NSCLC and compared tumors with uninvolved tumor-adjacent lungs. All 240 or so NSCLC patients in the cohort were treatment-naive and had localized lung tumors that were resected. Of the NSCLC patients, 129 were male and 107 were female, and the mean age was around 70 years.

At diagnosis, tumor, uninvolved tumor-adjacent lung and peripheral blood were collected and then preserved as a mix of FFPE and fresh-frozen material. For TCR repertoire profiling, the blood samples were analyzed as peripheral blood mononuclear cells. The full study reports these points: Because the study design was exploratory, TCR variables were selected using unadjusted p-values without false-discovery rate correction. A median of about 61 of the top 100 tumor clones turned up in the paired uninvolved adjacent lung, and approximately 30 of those clones also ranked among the top 100 of that same adjacent lung. Uninvolved tumor-adjacent lung showed the highest T cell clonality, higher than tumor, which suggests more focused antigenic responses in the adjacent lung. Higher T cell density in blood was associated with longer overall survival, whereas higher clonality in adjacent lung was associated with shorter survival. Multi-region tumor sequencing was not performed, so intratumor heterogeneity could not be excluded.

This material consisted of peripheral blood, taken before any cancer treatment. The clonotype was recovered from a woman between 35 and 75 years old with stage I lung adenocarcinoma.

The DNA sequence is as follows: TGTGCCAGCACCCCCCAGGGACAGTCCTACGAGCAGTACTTC. The translation is CASTPQGQSYEQYF. The rearrangement combines TRBV7-9 with TRBJ2-7, and TRBD1 aligns with 7 junction nucleotides. The CDR3 starts with the cysteine, ends with the phenylalanine, and has 14 residues. Just the 42-base CDR3 DNA is kept, in frame starting at base 1. Unmatched junction bases come to 7, with V trimmed by 7 bases and J by 1 base. Looking up the germline V gene (reference sequence) yields CDR1 SEHNR and CDR2 FQNEAQ. Supplemented by the reference TRBV7-9 and TRBJ2-7 proteins around the CDR3, the complete variable domain is DTGVSQNPRHKITKRGQNVTFRCDPISEHNRLYWYRQTLGQGPEFLTYFQNEAQLEKSRLLSDRFSAERPKGSFSTLEIQRTEQGDSAMYLCASTPQGQSYEQYFGPGTRLTVT.